Each of the 10 T cell receptor beta chains below was sequenced from the same sample in a study of blood T cell repertoires in COVID-19. Profiled with immunoSEQ multiplex PCR; TCRdb holds only in-frame clones, not every one. The sample lists approximately 250,000 clones, around 84% occurring once. The sequencing sample was made of peripheral blood. The receptors here all came from a man in his sixties with acute or convalescent COVID-19.

This clone was counted a single time. This sequence joins TRBV5-6 and TRBJ2-7, with a possible D match to TRBD2 (5 bases). The germline V gene has CDR1 SGHDT and CDR2 YYEEEE. This CDR3 is built from 14 residues. Between the trimmed V and J ends, which lost 1 base and 3 bases, there was a span of 11 bases. The CDR3 DNA sequence: TGTGCCAGCAGCTTGTCGGGAAATAGCTACGAGCAGTACTTC. It is translated as CASSLSGNSYEQYF.

The chain employs TRBV11-3 and TRBJ2-1, with a weak D call TRBD1 (5 bases). Germline V CDR1 and CDR2: SGHNT, YENEEA. The CDR3 spans 15 residues. V was cut by 1 base and J by 1 base, with 8 bases left in between. The CDR3 loop is CASSLGQFSYNEQFF. CDR3 coding DNA: TGTGCCAGCAGCTTAGGACAGTTTTCCTACAATGAGCAGTTCTTC.

The rearrangement links TRBV4-2 to TRBJ2-5; D is uncertain. Between the trimmed V and J ends, which lost 1 base and 2 bases, there was a span of 11 bases. The CDR3 is 15 amino acids. The germline gives CDR1 LGHNA, CDR2 YNFKEQ. CDR3 sequence: CASSQGQVRQETQYF. The CDR3 DNA reads as TGTGCCAGCAGCCAAGGGCAGGTTCGTCAAGAGACCCAGTACTTC.

This clone occurred a few times. The chain employs TRBV7-2 and TRBJ2-2, with TRBD2 identical over 9 bases. V was clipped by 6 bases and J by 5 bases; unmatched bases: 10. Germline V gene lookup returns CDR1 SGHTA and CDR2 FQGNSA. The CDR3 covers 16 residues. The CDR3 reads CASSPLLAGRTGELFF. The CDR3 nucleotides read TGTGCCAGCAGTCCCCTTCTAGCGGGAAGAACCGGGGAGCTGTTTTTT. Looking up the rest from reference TRBV7-2 and TRBJ2-2 gives the full variable domain: GAGVSQSPSNKVTEKGKDVELRCDPISGHTALYWYRQSLGQGLEFLIYFQGNSAPDKSGLPSDRFSAERTGGSVSTLTIQRTQQEDSAVYLCASSPLLAGRTGELFFGEGSRLTVL.

The genes are TRBV6-5 and TRBJ2-2; 10 nucleotides line up with TRBD1. The CDR3 loop spans 15 amino acids. The germline CDR1 and CDR2 sequences are MNHEY and SVGAGI. Germline trimming cut 6 bases from V and 6 bases from J; bases unmatched to any gene: 7. DNA for the CDR3: TGTGCCAGCAGGAAACCGGGACAGGGGTCCGGGGAGCTGTTTTTT. Residues: CASRKPGQGSGELFF.

The chain has TRBV6-5 and TRBJ1-6; no reliable D call. This CDR3 region has 12 residues. V lost 5 bases to trimming and J lost 8 bases, with 7 bases between them. The germline gives CDR1 MNHEY, CDR2 SVGAGI. The chain's CDR3 is CASSHRHSPLHF. The CDR3 nucleotides read TGTGCCAGCAGTCACAGACATTCACCCCTCCACTTT.

The rearrangement joins TRBV3-1 (or the pseudogene TRBV3-2) to TRBJ1-3; D uncertain. Trimming took off 1 base at V and 2 bases at J, with 12 bases between the two ends. Germline CDR1 and CDR2: LGHDT and YNNKEL (reference sequence). This CDR3 has 16 residues. The CDR3 DNA is TGTGCCAGCAGCCAAGTCCGAGCCTCGGCTGGAAACACCATATATTTT. Amino acid sequence: CASSQVRASAGNTIYF.

This clone has just one count. The chain links TRBV28 to TRBJ1-4; possible D gene TRBD1, 5 bases. The CDR3 contains 14 residues. Trimming removed 3 bases from V and 2 bases from J, with 7 bases in between. Looked up from germline, CDR1 is MDHEN and CDR2 is SYDVKM. The DNA for the CDR3 is TGTGCCAGCAGTTTGGGGGGTACTAATGAAAAACTGTTTTTT. Translated: CASSLGGTNEKLFF.

The rearrangement links TRBV4-2 to TRBJ2-2; 7 bases are a match to TRBD1. This CDR3 comprises 16 residues. Looked up from germline, CDR1 is LGHNA and CDR2 is YNFKEQ. V lost 4 bases and J lost 0; bases outside the gene matches: 5. CDR3 nucleotide sequence: TGTGCCAGCAGCCTCGAGCAGGGGGCGAACACCGGGGAGCTGTTTTTT. It yields the protein CASSLEQGANTGELFF.

V is TRBV30 and J is TRBJ1-3, with D perhaps matching TRBD1 (6 bases). This CDR3 region has 14 residues. Trimming shortened V by 0 bases and J by 4 bases, and 10 bases separated the two germline ends. Germline V gene data show CDR1 as GTSNPN and CDR2 as SVGIG (reference sequence). The CDR3 reads CAWSVGGQGNTIYF. The CDR3 DNA reads TGTGCCTGGAGTGTCGGGGGGCAAGGAAACACCATATATTTT.